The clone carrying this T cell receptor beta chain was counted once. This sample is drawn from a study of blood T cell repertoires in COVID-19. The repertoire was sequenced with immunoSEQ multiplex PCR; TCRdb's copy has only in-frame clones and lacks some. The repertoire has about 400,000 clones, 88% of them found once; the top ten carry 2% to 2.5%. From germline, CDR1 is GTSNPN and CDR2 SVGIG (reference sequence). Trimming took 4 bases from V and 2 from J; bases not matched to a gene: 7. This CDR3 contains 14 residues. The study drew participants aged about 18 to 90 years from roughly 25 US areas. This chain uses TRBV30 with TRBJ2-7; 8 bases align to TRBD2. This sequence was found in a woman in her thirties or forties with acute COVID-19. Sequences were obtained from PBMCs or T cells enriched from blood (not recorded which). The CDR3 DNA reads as TGTGCCTGGAACAGCGGGGGAAGAACCTACGAGCAGTACTTC. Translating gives CAWNSGGRTYEQYF.